This T cell receptor (beta chain) emerged from a study of blood T cell repertoires in COVID-19. Study as a whole: The cDNA or gDNA used as material had been derived from T cells, B-cell-depleted T cells, or PBMCs.

Original processing methods: Amplifying reference gene primers gave estimates of nucleated cell counts. Repertoires were generated with immunoSEQ multiplex PCR, while TCRdb's copy carries only in-frame clones and drops some. From that table come the V and J calls and clone size; the DNA was used to work out D and trimming. The repertoire includes 170,000 or so clones, roughly four fifths of them detected once, and over 6% sits in the top ten. Germline V gene data show CDR1 as SGHNT and CDR2 as YENEEA. Trimming took off 3 bases at V and 4 bases at J, with 11 bases between the two ends. This CDR3 is 14 amino acids long.

The source is a woman between 65 and 79 years old with COVID-19, enrolled during active disease. V usage is TRBV11-3 and J usage is TRBJ2-3; possibly TRBD1 for D (6 bases). The sample consisted of peripheral blood. CDR3 region: CASSFTRGADTQYF. The CDR3 DNA follows: TGTGCCAGCAGCTTTACCAGGGGCGCAGATACGCAGTATTTT. The full variable domain, rest sourced from reference TRBV11-3 and TRBJ2-3, is EAGVVQSPRYKIIEKKQPVAFWCNPISGHNTLYWYLQNLGQGPELLIRYENEEAVDDSQLPKDRFSAERLKGVDSTLKIQPAELGDSAVYLCASSFTRGADTQYFGPGTRLTVL.